The rows below give T cell receptor beta chains drawn from one sample of a study of cytotoxic CD8 clonotypes in ibrutinib-treated CLL. The method was immunoSEQ multiplex PCR; TCRdb's version includes in-frame clones alone and lacks a portion of them. The sample contains 15,000 to 20,000 clones, over 75% of which appear only once. Sequenced material: PBMCs, taken before ibrutinib treatment. The origin of the receptors is a human donor with chronic lymphocytic leukemia. The CDR3 runs from the conserved cysteine through the conserved F or W. The D gene is left open where the match is weak. The listing skips clone size in some rows; elsewhere it reads once, few, many or a size class.

J: TRBJ2-3; size: -; D: -; V: TRBV6-5; CDR3: CASSFSGGNTQYF; DNA: TGTGCCAGCAGTTTCTCTGGGGGCAATACGCAGTATTTT
J: TRBJ2-1; size: -; D: -; V: TRBV7-9; CDR3: CASSLSRGTKYNEQFF; DNA: TGTGCCAGCAGCCTATCTCGAGGGACGAAGTACAATGAGCAGTTCTTC
J: TRBJ1-1; size: -; D: TRBD1; V: TRBV6-6; CDR3: CASSFGTAEAFF; DNA: TGTGCCAGCAGTTTCGGGACAGCCGAAGCTTTCTTT
J: TRBJ1-4; size: -; D: TRBD1; V: TRBV5-6; CDR3: CASSLDGIGTETEKLFF; DNA: TGTGCCAGCAGCTTGGATGGGATCGGGACAGAGACGGAAAAACTGTTTTTT
J: TRBJ1-4; size: once; D: -; V: TRBV21-1; CDR3: CASSSRDNHEKLFF; DNA: TGTGCCAGCAGCTCCCGGGACAATCATGAAAAACTGTTTTTT
J: TRBJ2-1; size: -; D: -; V: TRBV11-2; CDR3: CASSLVSPNNEQFF; DNA: TGTGCCAGCAGCTTAGTTTCCCCCAACAATGAGCAGTTCTTC
J: TRBJ2-1; size: -; D: TRBD1; V: TRBV4-3; CDR3: CASSQNRGFNEQFF; DNA: TGCGCCAGCAGCCAAAACAGGGGATTCAATGAGCAGTTCTTC
J: TRBJ1-3; size: -; D: TRBD1; V: TRBV4-2; CDR3: CASKQGDENTIYF; DNA: TGTGCCAGCAAGCAGGGGGACGAAAACACCATATATTTT
J: TRBJ2-1; size: -; D: -; V: TRBV19; CDR3: CASIPDRGGGYEQFF; DNA: TGTGCCAGTATCCCTGACAGGGGAGGGGGTTATGAGCAGTTCTTC
J: TRBJ1-2; size: -; D: -; V: TRBV9; CDR3: CASSAGGQTNYGYTF; DNA: TGTGCCAGCAGCGCGGGGGGACAAACTAACTATGGCTACACCTTC
J: TRBJ1-1; size: -; D: TRBD1; V: TRBV15; CDR3: CATSRVGQVVRTAFF; DNA: TGTGCCACCAGCAGAGTGGGACAGGTAGTACGGACAGCTTTCTTT
J: TRBJ2-7; size: once; D: -; V: TRBV7-3; CDR3: CASSLAPGPYEQYF; DNA: TGTGCCAGCAGCTTAGCACCCGGGCCCTACGAGCAGTACTTC
J: TRBJ1-2; size: few; D: TRBD1; V: TRBV5-5; CDR3: CASSLERGQVKYGYTF; DNA: TGTGCCAGCAGCTTGGAAAGGGGACAGGTTAAGTATGGCTACACCTTC
J: TRBJ1-5; size: -; D: -; V: TRBV28; CDR3: CASSLRDQPQHF; DNA: TGTGCCAGCAGTTTACGGGATCAGCCCCAGCATTTT
J: TRBJ1-1; size: -; D: -; V: TRBV27; CDR3: CASSLFIGGGTNTEAFF; DNA: TGTGCCAGCAGTTTATTCATAGGGGGGGGAACGAACACTGAAGCTTTCTTT
J: TRBJ1-2; size: -; D: -; V: TRBV6-5; CDR3: CASSYSGIGDLYGYTF; DNA: TGTGCCAGCAGTTATTCGGGCATCGGGGACCTCTATGGCTACACCTTC
J: TRBJ2-3; size: -; D: -; V: TRBV4-3; CDR3: CASSQDSRDTQYF; DNA: TGCGCCAGCAGCCAAGATTCCAGAGATACGCAGTATTTT